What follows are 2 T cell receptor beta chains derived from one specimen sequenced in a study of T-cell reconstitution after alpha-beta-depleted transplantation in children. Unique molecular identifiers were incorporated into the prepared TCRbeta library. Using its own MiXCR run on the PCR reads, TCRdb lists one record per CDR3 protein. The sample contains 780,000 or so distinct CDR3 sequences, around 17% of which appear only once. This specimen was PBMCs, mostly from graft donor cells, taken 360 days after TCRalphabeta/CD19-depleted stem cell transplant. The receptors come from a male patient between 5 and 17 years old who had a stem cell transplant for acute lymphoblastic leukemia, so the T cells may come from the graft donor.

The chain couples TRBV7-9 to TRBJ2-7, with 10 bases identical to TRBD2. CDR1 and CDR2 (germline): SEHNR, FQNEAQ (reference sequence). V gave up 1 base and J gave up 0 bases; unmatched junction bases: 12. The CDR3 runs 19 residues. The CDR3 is CASSLGFMLRTSGSYEQYF. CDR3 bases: TGTGCCAGCAGCTTAGGGTTTATGCTCAGGACTAGCGGCTCCTACGAGCAGTACTTC.

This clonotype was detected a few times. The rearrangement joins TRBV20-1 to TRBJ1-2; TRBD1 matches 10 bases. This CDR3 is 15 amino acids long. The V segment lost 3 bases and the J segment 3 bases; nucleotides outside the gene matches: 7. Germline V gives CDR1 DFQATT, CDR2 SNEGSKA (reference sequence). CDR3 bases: TGCAGTGCTAGTAAGCCGGGACAGGGGTACTATGGCTACACCTTC. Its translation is CSASKPGQGYYGYTF.